This entry lists 6 T cell receptor beta chains sequenced from one sample in a study of shared clonotypes between healthy human individuals. The assay was immunoSEQ multiplex PCR, and TCRdb's table has in-frame clones only and misses some. The table records 450,000 to 500,000 clones, 79% of them present only once. Input material: PBMCs. These receptors all stem from a middle-aged woman in good health. Some clones in this sample may be carry-over from other donors' samples.

The V gene is TRBV6-4, the J gene TRBJ2-2; 7 positions agree with TRBD1. The V gene's germline CDR1 is MRHNA and CDR2 SNTAGT. The V segment lost 0 bases and the J segment 5 bases; nucleotides outside the gene matches: 6. This CDR3 is built from 16 residues. In DNA, the CDR3 is TGTGCCAGCAGTGACTCGGGGGACAGCGCTACCGGGGAGCTGTTTTTT. Its protein product is CASSDSGDSATGELFF.

The genes are TRBV28 and TRBJ2-5; 8 bases are shared with TRBD2. Unmatched junction bases numbered 17, after V lost 1 base and J lost 7 bases. Germline CDR1 is MDHEN and CDR2 is SYDVKM. The length of the CDR3 is 18 residues. The CDR3 protein is CASSLFFSLPGTRGTQYF. CDR3 in DNA: TGTGCCAGCAGTTTATTCTTCAGTTTACCCGGGACTAGAGGGACCCAGTACTTC.

V usage is TRBV2 and J usage is TRBJ2-5; perhaps D is TRBD1 or TRBD2 (7 bases each). Trimming took off 7 bases at V and 2 bases at J, with 14 bases between the two ends. Germline V gene sequence: CDR1 SNHLY, CDR2 FYNNEI. This CDR3 comprises 14 residues. In DNA form, the CDR3 reads TGTGCCAGCATTCGACAGGGAGGGCAAGAGACCCAGTACTTC. Protein product: CASIRQGGQETQYF.

The J gene is TRBJ1-5, the V gene TRBV6-6, with D maybe TRBD1 (6 bases). Germline CDR1 reads MNHNY; CDR2 reads SVGAGI (reference sequence). V was pared by 6 bases and J by 0 bases, with 12 bases between. The CDR3 length is 15 residues. The CDR3 DNA sequence: TGTGCCAGCAGACGTACAGGGTTTAGCAATCAGCCCCAGCATTTT. It translates to CASRRTGFSNQPQHF.

This clone was counted a single time. The rearrangement links TRBV19 to TRBJ2-1; 9 bases map to TRBD2. Germline V gives CDR1 LNHDA, CDR2 SQIVND (reference sequence). The CDR3 runs 15 residues. After removal of 8 bases from V and 7 bases from J, the junction contained 12 bases not matched to a gene. The DNA of the CDR3 is TGTGCCAGTCTCCAAGCGGGAGGCAGCTGGAATGAGCAGTTCTTC. Translation gives CASLQAGGSWNEQFF.

The gene calls are TRBV25-1 and TRBJ1-1, with D possibly matching TRBD1 (5 bases). With 0 bases removed from V and 4 bases from J, the gap between germline ends came to 9 bases. This CDR3 region has 14 residues. CDR1 and CDR2 (germline): MGHDK, SYGVNS. The CDR3 bases are TGTGCCAGCAGTGAATATGGGGGACGCACTGAAGCTTTCTTT. It is translated as CASSEYGGRTEAFF.